This TCR beta chain came from a study of control samples from healthy donors and cancer patients. The CDR3 contains 13 residues. Germline V gene sequence: CDR1 SQVTM, CDR2 ANQGSEA. Trimming at V came to 6 bases and at J to 5 bases, leaving 7 bases not matched to a gene. Some clones are missing from TCRdb's copy, which holds only in-frame ones; the method was immunoSEQ multiplex PCR. The sample has fewer than 90,000 clones; over 75% are singletons. The sample consisted of blood. The V and J genes are TRBV29-1 and TRBJ1-1, with 9 bases matching TRBD1. The clonotype comes from a woman aged 50 to 65 in good health. The CDR3, as DNA: TGCAGCGTCCACCGGGACAGGGAAACTGAAGCTTTCTTT. Translating gives CSVHRDRETEAFF.